A single sample gave rise to the 26 T cell receptor beta chains below, sequenced in a study of blood T cell repertoires in COVID-19. Here immunoSEQ multiplex PCR was the method, and the copy in TCRdb shows in-frame clones only, minus some. This sample has approximately 120,000 clones; approximately 87% occur once, and the top ten carry approximately 8.1%. Sample: peripheral blood. These receptors were obtained from a man between 45 and 60 years old with acute or convalescent COVID-19.

The chain recombines TRBV9 with TRBJ2-1, with D tentatively TRBD2 (6 bases). CDR1 SGDLS and CDR2 YYNGEE come from the germline V gene. Trimming pared 0 bases from V and 7 bases from J, leaving 11 bases between. CDR3 length: 14 amino acids. The CDR3 region has the DNA TGTGCCAGCAGCGTAGTCGGGAGTCGGAATGAGCAGTTCTTC. Translating it yields CASSVVGSRNEQFF.

In its sample, this clone was seen once. The CDR3 DNA reads as TGTGCCAGCAGCCCGGCGGGGGCGGGAGGGCGAGAGCAGTACTTC. Translated, it gives CASSPAGAGGREQYF. The chain employs TRBV7-2 and TRBJ2-7, with TRBD2 identical over 9 bases. Germline lookup yields CDR1 SGHTA and CDR2 FQGNSA. This CDR3 is 15 amino acids long. V dropped 5 bases and J dropped 7; count of bases not matched to a gene: 12.

V gene TRBV30 combines with J gene TRBJ1-4, with D unresolved. CDR1 is GTSNPN, CDR2 SVGIG, per germline (reference sequence). The CDR3 contains 17 residues. V dropped 3 bases and J dropped 1 base, with 18 bases sitting between them. Here the CDR3 DNA reads TGTGCCTGGAGGAGCCCTACATGTCCGGGAACTAATGAAAAACTGTTTTTT. Translating it yields CAWRSPTCPGTNEKLFF.

The chain has TRBV25-1 and TRBJ1-1; D possibly corresponds to TRBD1 (6 bases). V dropped 8 bases and J dropped 8 bases, with 9 bases sitting between them. The CDR3 totals 10 residues. The germline gives CDR1 MGHDK, CDR2 SYGVNS. CDR3 in amino acids: CASRGTEAFF. The CDR3 DNA reads as TGTGCCAGCCGAGGGACAGAAGCTTTCTTT.

The rearrangement links TRBV30 to TRBJ2-7; tentative D call: TRBD2 (6 bases). The CDR3 extends over 13 amino acids. V was cut by 4 bases and J by 3 bases, with 13 bases left in between. The germline gives CDR1 GTSNPN, CDR2 SVGIG (reference sequence). The CDR3 bases are TGTGCCTGGAAGGTAGGAGGGCACTACGAGCAGTACTTC. Its translation is CAWKVGGHYEQYF.

The chain carries TRBV10-1 and TRBJ2-1; 9 nucleotides match TRBD2. V lost 4 bases, J lost 4 bases, and 8 bases stayed unmatched. The CDR3 is 16 amino acids. CDR1 is WNHNN and CDR2 is SYGVQD in the germline V gene (reference sequence). The CDR3 region has the DNA TGCGCCAGCAGTGTTTCTAGCGGGAATCTTTACAATGAGCAGTTCTTC. Translated, it gives CASSVSSGNLYNEQFF.

The chain is built from TRBV5-1 and TRBJ2-2, with 8 bases matching TRBD1. Germline trimming cut 4 bases from V and 4 bases from J; bases unmatched to any gene: 6. The CDR3 runs to 15 residues. Germline V gene lookup returns CDR1 SGHRS and CDR2 YFSETQ. CDR3 amino acids: CASSPLTGATGELFF. In DNA form, the CDR3 reads TGCGCCAGCAGCCCCCTGACAGGGGCCACCGGGGAGCTGTTTTTT.

The chain carries TRBV20-1 and TRBJ2-7, with 7 bases fitting TRBD2. The CDR3 spans 14 residues. From germline, CDR1 is DFQATT and CDR2 SNEGSKA (reference sequence). V was pared by 3 bases and J by 5 bases, with 10 bases of the junction left unmatched. The CDR3 region has the DNA TGCAGTGCTAGTCTGAGCGGGAACGTCAACGAGCAGTACTTC. Translated: CSASLSGNVNEQYF.

The V call is TRBV7-7, the J call TRBJ2-5, with TRBD2 identical over 8 bases. Germline trimming cut 3 bases from V and 5 bases from J; bases unmatched to any gene: 11. The CDR3 length is 16 residues. Germline V gene data show CDR1 as SSHAT and CDR2 as FNYEAQ (reference sequence). The CDR3 loop reads CASSFSTGGPGETQYF. As DNA, the CDR3 is TGTGCCAGCAGCTTTTCCACGGGAGGGCCGGGGGAGACCCAGTACTTC.

The genes are TRBV5-1 and TRBJ2-3, with 8 bases identical to TRBD2. CDR3 length equals 14 residues. CDR1 and CDR2 (germline): SGHRS, YFSETQ. Trimming removed 4 bases from V and 2 bases from J; junction bases left unmatched: 3. The CDR3 DNA follows: TGCGCCAGCAGCATAGCGGGACCCACAGATACGCAGTATTTT. Its protein is CASSIAGPTDTQYF.

V usage is TRBV6-5 and J usage is TRBJ1-2; no clear D gene. CDR1 and CDR2 from the germline V gene are MNHEY and SVGAGI. V shed 0 bases and J shed 2 bases, with 13 bases lying between them. The CDR3 runs 16 residues. The DNA of the CDR3 is TGTGCCAGCAGTTACTCGGGAGGCGGACGGAACTATGGCTACACCTTC. It codes for CASSYSGGGRNYGYTF.

The chain links TRBV7-9 to TRBJ1-2; perhaps TRBD1 as D (5 bases). The germline gives CDR1 SEHNR, CDR2 FQNEAQ (reference sequence). Trimming cost V 5 bases and J 4 bases, with 20 bases left between them. The length of the CDR3 is 16 residues. DNA of the CDR3: TGTGCCAGCAGCCTCGCCGGGACCTCGGGAGGCTATGGCTACACCTTC. It encodes CASSLAGTSGGYGYTF. The whole variable domain, remainder taken from reference TRBV7-9 and TRBJ1-2, is DTGVSQNPRHKITKRGQNVTFRCDPISEHNRLYWYRQTLGQGPEFLTYFQNEAQLEKSRLLSDRFSAERPKGSFSTLEIQRTEQGDSAMYLCASSLAGTSGGYGYTFGSGTRLTVV.

The V call is TRBV5-1, the J call TRBJ2-3; the D gene is possibly TRBD1 (5 bases). The germline V gene has CDR1 SGHRS and CDR2 YFSETQ. Trimming took off 2 bases at V and 3 bases at J, with 13 bases between the two ends. The CDR3 is 15 amino acids. CDR3 DNA: TGCGCCAGCAGCTTTCAGGGTGTCAAGACAGATACGCAGTATTTT. Protein sequence: CASSFQGVKTDTQYF.

The V call is TRBV6-5, the J call TRBJ1-3; 9 nucleotides match TRBD1. The germline gives CDR1 MNHEY, CDR2 SVGAGI. This CDR3 has 16 residues. The trim removed 4 bases at V and 2 bases at J, leaving 6 bases unmatched. The CDR3 DNA reads TGTGCCAGCAGTTCCGGGACAGGGCACACTGGAAACACCATATATTTT. It specifies CASSSGTGHTGNTIYF.

The chain joins TRBV6-5 to TRBJ2-7; 9 bases map to TRBD1. Unmatched junction bases numbered 4, after V lost 6 bases and J lost 1 base. The length of the CDR3 is 14 residues. Germline lookup yields CDR1 MNHEY and CDR2 SVGAGI. The CDR3 here is CASRRGQGSYEQYF. The CDR3 DNA reads as TGTGCCAGCAGGCGGGGACAGGGATCCTACGAGCAGTACTTC.

The J gene is TRBJ1-2, the V gene TRBV18, with TRBD1 identical over 12 bases. Germline assignment: CDR1 KGHSH and CDR2 LQKENI. The CDR3 has 16 amino acids. The J segment lost 4 bases and the V segment lost 3 bases, leaving 6 bases of the junction unmatched. The CDR3 spells CASSPTGTGGFYGYTF. Written as DNA, the CDR3 is TGTGCCAGCTCACCGACCGGGACAGGGGGCTTCTATGGCTACACCTTC.

The chain recombines TRBV14 with TRBJ2-3; 10 nucleotides agree with TRBD2. J was trimmed by 2 bases and V by 0 bases; bases with no gene match: 5. Germline values: CDR1 SGHDN, CDR2 FVKESK. The CDR3 extends over 17 amino acids. In nucleotides, the CDR3 is TGTGCCAGCAGCCAAGACCTAGCGGGAGTGTTCACAGATACGCAGTATTTT. It yields the protein CASSQDLAGVFTDTQYF.

V and J are TRBV18 and TRBJ1-2; the match to TRBD1 covers 8 bases. This CDR3 spans 15 amino acids. Trimming removed 2 bases from V and 4 bases from J; junction bases left unmatched: 6. Germline loops: CDR1 KGHSH, CDR2 LQKENI. The CDR3 DNA reads TGTGCCAGCTCACCATCGATGGGACAGGCCTATGGCTACACCTTC. Translated: CASSPSMGQAYGYTF.

The CDR3 protein is CASSLSLAGGLQYNEQFF. As DNA, the CDR3 is TGTGCCAGCAGTTTAAGTCTAGCGGGAGGGCTACAGTACAATGAGCAGTTCTTC. This chain links TRBV27 with TRBJ2-1, with TRBD2 matching over 12 bases. From germline, CDR1 is MNHEY and CDR2 SMNVEV (reference sequence). Losses at the gene ends were 2 bases for V and 4 bases for J; bases not matched to a gene: 9. The CDR3 has 18 amino acids.

CDR3 in amino acids: CASSIGSGGTEAFF. The CDR3 DNA is TGTGCCAGTAGTATAGGGTCAGGGGGCACTGAAGCTTTCTTT. The V gene is TRBV19, the J gene TRBJ1-1; 7 positions match TRBD1. Germline V gene data show CDR1 as LNHDA and CDR2 as SQIVND (reference sequence). V shed 1 base and J 4 bases; nucleotides not matched to a gene: 3. The CDR3 sequence is 14 residues long.

The V and J genes are TRBV10-3 and TRBJ2-5; a possible D gene is TRBD2 (5 bases). With 0 bases removed from V and 2 bases from J, the gap between germline ends came to 7 bases. The CDR3 loop spans 14 amino acids. Germline CDR1 ENHRY, CDR2 SYGVKD. CDR3 protein: CAISESAVQETQYF. As DNA, the CDR3 is TGTGCCATCAGTGAGTCAGCGGTTCAAGAGACCCAGTACTTC.

The chain recombines TRBV10-1 with TRBJ1-2; TRBD1 agrees at 7 bases. Germline CDR1 reads WNHNN; CDR2 reads SYGVQD (reference sequence). The CDR3 is 13 residues long. Germline trimming cut 5 bases from V and 8 bases from J; bases unmatched to any gene: 8. In nucleotides, the CDR3 is TGCGCCAGCAGTTTGGAGGGGGCAGGGGGCTACACCTTC. It encodes CASSLEGAGGYTF.

The genes are TRBV6-5 and TRBJ1-6; tentatively, D is TRBD1 (5 bases). V was shortened by 7 bases and J by 7 bases, with 14 bases between the two germline ends. Germline-derived CDR1 and CDR2 are MNHEY and SVGAGI. This CDR3 spans 14 amino acids. Here the CDR3 reads CASNRDSRNSPLHF. The DNA of the CDR3 is TGTGCCAGCAACCGGGACTCTCGGAATTCACCCCTCCACTTT.

The gene calls are TRBV19 and TRBJ1-2; D unclear. Trimming left V 7 bases short and J 2 bases short, with 17 bases between. The germline V gene has CDR1 LNHDA and CDR2 SQIVND (reference sequence). This CDR3 has 15 amino acids. CDR3 residues: CASTAQSGLNYGYTF. In DNA form, the CDR3 reads TGTGCCAGTACCGCCCAATCAGGACTGAACTATGGCTACACCTTC.

This chain links TRBV4-3 with TRBJ2-4; unclear D gene. V was pared by 0 bases and J by 0 bases, with 6 bases between. Germline loops: CDR1 LGHNA, CDR2 YSLEER. The CDR3 has 15 amino acids. The CDR3 sequence: CASSQDPGAKNIQYF. The CDR3 coding sequence is TGCGCCAGCAGCCAAGATCCGGGAGCCAAAAACATTCAGTACTTC.

This clone was observed a few times. The rearrangement uses TRBV10-2 and TRBJ1-2; D unclear. There are 15 residues in the CDR3. Germline lookup yields CDR1 WSHSY and CDR2 SAAADI. The germline V and J ends were trimmed by 0 bases and 1 base, with 9 bases remaining between them. CDR3 residues: CASSESTGFNYGYTF. CDR3 in DNA: TGCGCCAGCAGTGAGTCGACGGGGTTTAACTATGGCTACACCTTC.